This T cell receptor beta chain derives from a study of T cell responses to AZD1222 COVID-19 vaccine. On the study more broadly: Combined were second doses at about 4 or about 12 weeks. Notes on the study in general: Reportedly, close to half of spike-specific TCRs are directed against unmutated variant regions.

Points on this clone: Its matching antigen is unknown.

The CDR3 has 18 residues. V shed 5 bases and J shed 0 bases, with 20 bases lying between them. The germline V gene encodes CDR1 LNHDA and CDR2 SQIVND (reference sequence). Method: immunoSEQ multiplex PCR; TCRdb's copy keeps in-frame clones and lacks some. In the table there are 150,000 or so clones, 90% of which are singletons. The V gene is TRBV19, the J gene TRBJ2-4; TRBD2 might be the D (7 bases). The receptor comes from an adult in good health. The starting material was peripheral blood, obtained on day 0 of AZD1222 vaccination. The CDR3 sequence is CASSSTDAGALAKNIQYF. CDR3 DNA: TGTGCCAGTAGTTCAACCGATGCGGGGGCCTTAGCCAAAAACATTCAGTACTTC.